The rows below give T cell receptor beta chains drawn from one sample of a study of radiotherapy plus CTLA-4 blockade in lung cancer. Data came from immunoSEQ multiplex PCR; TCRdb stores just in-frame clones and leaves some out. The table lists 60,000 or so clones, more than 60% of them singletons. The sample consisted of peripheral blood, taken from a patient treated with radiotherapy plus ipilimumab. The receptors come from a human donor with non-small cell lung cancer who had a partial response to radiotherapy plus ipilimumab. Both conserved end residues are part of each CDR3. D genes are given only for firm matches. Only part of the rows carry a size: once, few, many, or a class if the clone is expanded.

CDR3 protein,CDR3 DNA,J gene,D gene,V gene,CDR3 length,clone size
CASSSRFLGGADEQYF,TGCGCCAGCAGCTCCCGGTTTCTAGGGGGGGCCGACGAGCAGTACTTC,TRBJ2-7,-,TRBV5-1,16,-
CASSLAAGSYGYTF,TGTGCCAGCAGCTTAGCAGCAGGCTCATATGGCTACACCTTC,TRBJ1-2,-,TRBV7-8,14,once
CASSLAGSGGGKETQYF,TGTGCCAGCAGCTTGGCTGGGTCAGGGGGCGGAAAAGAGACCCAGTACTTC,TRBJ2-5,TRBD1,TRBV5-4,17,-
CASSGERTGGERYEQYF,TGTGCCAGCAGTGGGGAAAGGACAGGGGGCGAGCGGTACGAGCAGTACTTC,TRBJ2-7,TRBD1,TRBV7-7,17,-
CASSRLGGASYGYTF,TGCGCCAGCAGCCGCCTGGGGGGGGCAAGCTATGGCTACACCTTC,TRBJ1-2,-,TRBV4-1,15,-
CASMIGTEAFF,TGTGCCAGTATGATCGGCACTGAAGCTTTCTTT,TRBJ1-1,-,TRBV6-1,11,-
CASSASNSPLHF,TGTGCCAGCAGCGCGTCCAATTCACCCCTCCACTTT,TRBJ1-6,-,TRBV2,12,-
CASSRDRERDGYTF,TGTGCCAGCAGTCGCGACAGGGAGAGGGATGGCTACACCTTC,TRBJ1-2,TRBD1,TRBV5-4,14,few
CASSWAGGNNEQFF,TGTGCCAGCAGTTGGGCGGGGGGGAACAATGAGCAGTTCTTC,TRBJ2-1,TRBD2,TRBV27,14,-
CASRNWNTEAFF,TGTGCCAGCAGGAACTGGAACACTGAAGCTTTCTTT,TRBJ1-1,-,TRBV6-4,12,-
CASSFRTSGGGETQYF,TGTGCCAGCAGTTTTCGGACTAGCGGGGGGGGAGAGACCCAGTACTTC,TRBJ2-5,TRBD2,TRBV6-5,16,-
CASSSLGQGVGGELFF,TGTGCCAGCAGCTCGCTGGGACAGGGGGTAGGCGGGGAGCTGTTTTTT,TRBJ2-2,TRBD1,TRBV7-7,16,-
CASSVGAGENSEQFF,TGTGCCAGCAGCGTAGGGGCGGGGGAGAATAGTGAGCAGTTCTTC,TRBJ2-1,TRBD2,TRBV9,15,-
CASSPGDRANTEAFF,TGTGCCAGCAGCCCGGGTGACAGGGCGAACACTGAAGCTTTCTTT,TRBJ1-1,TRBD1,TRBV7-9,15,-
CASSRGQGPSQETQYF,TGTGCCAGTAGTAGAGGACAGGGGCCCTCCCAAGAGACCCAGTACTTC,TRBJ2-5,TRBD1,TRBV19,16,once
CASSTSGGTGNTIYF,TGTGCCAGCAGTACCTCGGGGGGGACTGGAAACACCATATATTTT,TRBJ1-3,-,TRBV6-5,15,few
CASSTRTGIYGYTF,TGTGCCAGCAGCACCCGGACAGGGATCTATGGCTACACCTTC,TRBJ1-2,TRBD1,TRBV13,14,-
CASTLLSGRTGELFF,TGTGCCAGCACCCTTCTTTCAGGCCGCACCGGGGAGCTGTTTTTT,TRBJ2-2,-,TRBV6-5,15,-
CASSPPGQGEGYTF,TGTGCCAGTAGTCCCCCGGGACAGGGGGAAGGCTACACCTTC,TRBJ1-2,TRBD1,TRBV19,14,-
CATSGQLNTEAFF,TGTGCCACCTCGGGACAGTTAAACACTGAAGCTTTCTTT,TRBJ1-1,TRBD1,TRBV6-1,13,-
CASSVVEEQFF,TGTGCCAGCAGCGTAGTAGAAGAGCAGTTCTTC,TRBJ2-1,-,TRBV9,11,-
CASSLGGQGSKGTDTQYF,TGCGCCAGCAGCTTGGGGGGGCAGGGTAGCAAGGGGACAGATACGCAGTATTTT,TRBJ2-3,-,TRBV5-1,18,-
CASSLSGGTYEQYF,TGTGCCAGCAGCTTATCGGGGGGAACCTACGAGCAGTACTTC,TRBJ2-7,TRBD2,TRBV7-2,14,once
CASSIEAVGGTQYF,TGTGCCAGTAGTATAGAGGCCGTCGGGGGGACCCAGTACTTC,TRBJ2-5,-,TRBV19,14,few
CASSQDLRGGAEQFF,TGTGCCAGCAGCCAAGATTTGCGGGGGGGAGCTGAGCAGTTCTTC,TRBJ2-1,TRBD2,TRBV4-2,15,-
CASTKTGVYGYTF,TGTGCCAGTACCAAGACAGGGGTCTATGGCTACACCTTC,TRBJ1-2,TRBD1,TRBV19,13,-
CAWKASGYQETQYF,TGTGCCTGGAAGGCTAGCGGATACCAAGAGACCCAGTACTTC,TRBJ2-5,TRBD2,TRBV30,14,-
CASGDRAGGEQFF,TGTGCCAGCGGGGACAGAGCCGGAGGTGAGCAGTTCTTC,TRBJ2-1,TRBD1,TRBV6-1,13,-
CASSPRQGFQTGELFF,TGTGCCAGCTCACCCCGACAGGGTTTTCAAACCGGGGAGCTGTTTTTT,TRBJ2-2,TRBD1,TRBV18,16,-
CASSLQGAYEQYF,TGTGCCAGCAGTCTACAAGGGGCCTACGAGCAGTACTTC,TRBJ2-7,-,TRBV27,13,-
CAWSVLTGSYTGELFF,TGTGCCTGGAGTGTTCTAACAGGGTCGTACACCGGGGAGCTGTTTTTT,TRBJ2-2,-,TRBV30,16,-
CASSETGRPSYTF,TGTGCCAGCAGTGAAACGGGTCGCCCATCCTACACCTTC,TRBJ1-2,-,TRBV2,13,-
CASSEFSVLQETQYF,TGTGCCAGCAGTGAATTCTCCGTACTTCAAGAGACCCAGTACTTC,TRBJ2-5,-,TRBV6-1,15,-
CASSPPGTTNEKLFF,TGTGCCAGCTCACCGCCGGGAACAACTAATGAAAAACTGTTTTTT,TRBJ1-4,-,TRBV18,15,-
CASSIEQGASGNTIYF,TGCGCCAGCAGCATTGAACAGGGGGCCTCGGGAAACACCATATATTTT,TRBJ1-3,TRBD1,TRBV5-1,16,-
CASTSDVLAGTDTQYF,TGTGCCAGCACCTCGGATGTCCTAGCGGGCACAGATACGCAGTATTTT,TRBJ2-3,TRBD2,TRBV9,16,-
CASSFPTDTQYF,TGTGCCAGCAGTTTCCCAACAGATACGCAGTATTTT,TRBJ2-3,-,TRBV6-6,12,few
CASSYPGLTGERGYTF,TGTGCCAGCAGTTACCCCGGATTGACAGGAGAAAGAGGCTACACCTTC,TRBJ1-2,-,TRBV6-6,16,-